Below, one T cell receptor beta chain is given with its context. This clone's antigen is unknown. Base qualities are not at hand, and no much larger clone is one base apart. The cysteine opens and the phenylalanine closes a CDR3 of 13 amino acids. Solely the CDR3 DNA is kept, with 39 bases framed from the first base. The germline V gene yields SNHLY for CDR1 and FYNNEI for CDR2. The V end loses 11 bases and the J end loses 6 bases, and a stretch of 17 bases separates them. The cohort consisted of 600 to 750 healthy bone marrow donors. Cohort members were all nominally healthy when sampled, although unrecorded immune exposures were likely present. The donor was CMV seronegative and was included in the group of a few hundred seronegative cohort members. A peripheral blood sample was provided by each donor, and peripheral blood mononuclear cells were used for TCR beta sequencing. The Qiagen DNeasy Blood Extraction Kit was used to extract genomic DNA from the blood cell samples.

The library was obtained by the immunoSEQ multiplex PCR assay. For the multiplex PCR, a mixture combining 60 forward primers for TCR Vbeta segments and 13 reverse primers for TCR Jbeta segments was used. The CDR3 region of rearranged TCR beta genes was amplified from genomic DNA by a multiplex PCR assay. On the Illumina HiSeq System, the amplified TCR beta libraries were sequenced as 87-base-pair reads. In the original analysis: A later analysis tallied some 79 million unique TCR beta chains across the 666 repertoires, and roughly 11 million of those chains were shared by two or more donors. Raw reads were error-corrected and collapsed into unique sequences by a nearest-neighbor algorithm in which closely related sequences were merged to remove PCR and sequencing errors. Alignment of CDR3 sequences to IMGT reference sequences was used to assign V, D and J gene segments. For a sequence to be retained, a match of at least six nucleotides was required to both a V gene segment and a J gene segment. Rearrangements were called productive when the CDR3 lacked stop codons and stayed in frame with V and J; all others were non-productive. Following IMGT convention, CDR3 was defined as the stretch from the second conserved V-encoded cysteine to the conserved J-encoded phenylalanine. Sequences without an unambiguous match to a single V gene segment were excluded from the earlier analysis of 450 to 650 of the donors. An earlier analysis of 450 to 650 of the donors called V segments functional above 56.7% productive rearrangements and segregating when the between-donor standard deviation exceeded 5%. A statistical classification framework was built to diagnose cytomegalovirus status from the catalog of TCR beta chain sequences. V and J gene assignment, in a later analysis, came from comparing TCR nucleotide sequences with IMGT/GENE-DB human TR gene sequences. Using the TCRdist pipeline, a later analysis assigned CDR3 sequences along with most-parsimonious VDJ recombination scenarios. A later analysis defined each TCR beta chain by its CDR3 amino acid sequence plus V-gene family, and excluded reads lacking a unique V-gene family. A later analysis removed several hundred highly shared, low-generation-probability nucleotide sequences to deal with suspected cross-contamination and a sequencing artifact. In a later analysis, a clonal expansion index for each public chain was calculated from normalized within-repertoire ranks of inferred template counts. In a later analysis, generation probabilities were computed using a VDJ recombination model fitted to out-of-frame rearrangements, and the results were checked against IGoR. Hypergeometric tests were used in a later analysis to score TCR-TCR, TCR-HLA and TCR-CMV co-occurrence, with a repertoire-size bias correction applied to the TCR pairs. In a later analysis, false discovery rates were estimated by permuting HLA or CMV assignments 20 times. In a later analysis, co-occurring TCRs were grouped using DBSCAN, with TCRdist sequence similarity added in when clustering inside HLA-allele-positive subsets. Co-occurrence clustering excluded repertoires with fewer than 30,000 or more than 120,000 public chains, plus five with anomalous nucleotide sharing. TCRdb's version of the immuneACCESS table is confined to in-frame rearrangements and falls short of the full clone set. An unresolved V gene accounts for under half of the shortfall where checked; the remainder is of unknown origin. D and trimming were read from the DNA, whereas the V and J calls and clone size are those reported in that table. The sample table holds 150,000 to 200,000 clones, of which less than 75% were seen once. Clones ranked in the top ten supply approximately 1.5% of the sample.

This specimen belongs to a study of cytomegalovirus exposure and HLA in healthy donors (dated by TCRdb to the late 2010s). With respect to the entire study: An earlier analysis of 587 of the donors reported under 300 Gb of sequence data and 117 million unique TCR beta sequences obtained from about 179 million T cells. To decide whether each TCR beta V gene segment behaved as functional or pseudogenic, an earlier analysis of some 580 of the donors relied on high-throughput TCR beta sequencing. In a later genetic analysis, genome-wide SNP genotypes for about three fifths of the 666 donors were used, and that subset was treated as a discovery cohort. In addition to the first cohort of about 650 subjects, a separate validation cohort of 120 different subjects was used. A later analysis re-analyzed previously published TCR beta repertoires from 600 to 850 donors and added high-resolution HLA genotyping to study TCR occurrence patterns. Donor age, sex, ethnicity and CMV serostatus were collected together with the repertoire data. To predict cytomegalovirus infection status, the study combined high-throughput TCR immunosequencing, statistical association of individual TCRs with disease status, and machine learning. Because of strong linkage in the cohort, roughly five DR-DQ haplotypes were treated as single units for association and clustering. Of the 398 genotyped donors, less than 90% were placed in the genetic ancestry cluster associated with self-reported Caucasian donors. An early release that covered 500 to 800 HLA-typed donors contained approximately 300 gigabases of sequencing data and 85 million to 100 million unique TCR sequences. All discovery cohort repertoires had been generated using a single sequencing platform. Rather than drawing on any new phenotypic data, the later analysis identified candidate immune exposures from TCR beta sequences and the way those sequences occurred across donors. Among over 350 genotyped donors of the cohort, an average of around 240,000 unique TCR beta nucleotide sequences were sequenced per donor, roughly 18% of them non-productive. Typing coverage varied by locus: roughly 620-640 donors for A, B, C, DRB1 and DQB1; some 520 for DQA1; about 570 for DPA1; approximately 470 for DPB1. The study used immunosequencing to profile the T cell repertoires of 666 subjects and linked those repertoires to cytomegalovirus serostatus. The study aimed to test whether cataloging public T cell receptors could reveal signatures of past pathogen exposure. HLA typing included class I and class II loci at four-digit resolution. General findings and caveats noted by the study authors: The 87-base-pair reads could not distinguish some IMGT-functional V segments, including TRBV6-2 and TRBV6-3, so those segments were excluded. The only immune exposure information available for the cohort was CMV serostatus. In a later analysis, several top co-occurrence clusters were reported to appear linked to parvovirus B19, influenza, CMV and Epstein-Barr virus. In a later analysis, the rate of TCR association differed among HLA loci, with DRB1 alleles having the most associated TCRs and HLA-C alleles having the fewest. Compared with the 666-donor mean, donors in an Asian-associated ancestry cluster had fewer N-insertions in productive TCRs, according to a later genetic analysis. In an earlier analysis of over 550 of the donors, most TCR beta V segments were observed in productive rearrangements about 87% or about 30% of the time, broadly matching IMGT annotations. A further reported finding was that TCR beta sequences accurately predicted the HLA-A and HLA-B alleles for most subjects in the first cohort. According to a later analysis, most CMV-associated TCR beta chains appeared to be HLA-restricted, and the HLA associations seemed to be driven largely by CMV exposure. A total of fewer than 200 TCR beta chains were listed by the study as associated with cytomegalovirus. The classifier was reported to diagnose cytomegalovirus status with high specificity and sensitivity in both the original and validation cohorts. A later analysis associated about 17,000 TCR beta sequences with specific HLA alleles at a false discovery rate of 0.05. Linkage disequilibrium might explain the correlated functional status among segregating V segments, but an unknown experimental factor could not be excluded. Most TCR sequences were seen in very few donors, while some public TCRs were found in many individuals. According to the authors, the approach could potentially be generalized to other disease states and immunological phenotypes. A cluster of highly shared sequence variants was judged likely to be a technical artifact of the sequencing pipeline. V-gene and J-gene trimming of TCR beta chains was associated with a missense DCLRE1C variant in a later genetic analysis, and the association was replicated in an independent cohort. Sequencing depth was assumed to be roughly uniform across donors in the presence/absence analyses, though that assumption may not hold. Assigning TCR associations to individual alleles was difficult when HLA alleles, especially DR and DQ, strongly co-occurred. In a later analysis, HLA-associated TCR beta chains were found to be more clonally expanded and to have lower generation probabilities than equally common non-associated chains. The earlier analysis of approximately 540 of the donors excluded 15 to 20 rarely observed V segments, including chromosome 9 orphons, because counts were too low. Because HLA typing was missing for some donors at each locus, association tests included only the typed subset. A few of the identified cytomegalovirus-associated TCR beta chains were confirmed in vitro to be specific for cytomegalovirus antigens. In this cohort, only TCR beta chains were sequenced, and detectable features were limited by the absence of alpha or paired-chain data.

Sequenced material: PBMCs. The origin of this receptor is a girl aged 10 to 17 in good health and CMV-seronegative. The chain uses TRBV2 and TRBJ1-5; possibly the D gene is TRBD1, per 5 matching bases. The CDR3 region has the sequence CAGGGWGGQPQHF. In nucleotide form, the sequence is TGTGCCGGCGGTGGGTGGGGGGGTCAGCCCCAGCATTTT.